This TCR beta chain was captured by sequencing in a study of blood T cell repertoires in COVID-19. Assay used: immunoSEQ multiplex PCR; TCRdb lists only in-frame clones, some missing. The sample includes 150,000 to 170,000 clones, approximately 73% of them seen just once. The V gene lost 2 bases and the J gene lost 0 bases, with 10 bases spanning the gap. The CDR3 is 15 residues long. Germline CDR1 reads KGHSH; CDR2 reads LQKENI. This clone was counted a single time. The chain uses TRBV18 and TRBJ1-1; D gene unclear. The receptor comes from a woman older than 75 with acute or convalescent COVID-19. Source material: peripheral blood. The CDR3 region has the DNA TGTGCCAGCTCACCAGGGTTGGCGGTGAACACTGAAGCTTTCTTT. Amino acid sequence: CASSPGLAVNTEAFF.